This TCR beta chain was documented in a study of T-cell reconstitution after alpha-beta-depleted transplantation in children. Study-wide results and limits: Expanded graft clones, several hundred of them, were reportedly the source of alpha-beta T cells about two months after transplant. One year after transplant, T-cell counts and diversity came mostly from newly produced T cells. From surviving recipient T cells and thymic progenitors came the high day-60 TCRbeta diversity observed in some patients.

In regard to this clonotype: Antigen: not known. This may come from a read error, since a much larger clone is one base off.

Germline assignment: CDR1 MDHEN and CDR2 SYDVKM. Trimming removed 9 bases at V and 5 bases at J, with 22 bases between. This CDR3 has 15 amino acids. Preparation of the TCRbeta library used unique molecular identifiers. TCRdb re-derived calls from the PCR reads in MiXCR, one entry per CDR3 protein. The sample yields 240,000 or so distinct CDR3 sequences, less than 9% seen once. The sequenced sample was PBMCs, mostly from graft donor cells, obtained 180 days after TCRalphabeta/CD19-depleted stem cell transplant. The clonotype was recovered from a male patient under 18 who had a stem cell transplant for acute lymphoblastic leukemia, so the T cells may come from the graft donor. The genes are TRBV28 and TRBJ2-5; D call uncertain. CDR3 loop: CASSTFGSLGETQYF. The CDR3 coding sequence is TGTGCCAGTTCAACCTTCGGGTCGCTGGGGGAGACCCAGTACTTC.